The rows below give T cell receptor beta chains drawn from one sample of a study of blood T cells in healthy people across ages. TCRdb analysed the 5' RACE reads with MiXCR anew, one entry per CDR3 protein. The table lists approximately 1,000,000 distinct CDR3 sequences, roughly two fifths of them singletons. The sample taken for sequencing was blood. These receptors were taken from a man younger than 35 in good health. CDR3s include the opening cysteine and the closing phenylalanine or tryptophan. Expanded clones are given a class, and other clones once, few, many or no size at all.

J gene	clone size	V gene	CDR3 protein
TRBJ1-1	once	TRBV7-3	CASSLMVRENTEAFF
TRBJ1-5	NA	TRBV20-1	CSASGGDYSNQPQHF
TRBJ1-1	NA	TRBV12-3/TRBV12-4	CASITDRGQIENTEAFF
TRBJ1-2	NA	TRBV7-2	CASSLVVGGQGGEDGYTF
TRBJ2-1	few	TRBV28	CASNAPGQLANNEQFF
TRBJ1-4	NA	TRBV7-2	CASSLRATGGPNEKLFF
TRBJ2-5	NA	TRBV3-1	CASSQVGTLQEAQYF
TRBJ2-5	few	TRBV7-7	CASSKGLEETQYF
TRBJ2-1	few	TRBV3-1	CASSQLNPGTGVHISYNEQFF
TRBJ2-4	NA	TRBV27	CASSAGQKNIQYF
TRBJ2-3	few	TRBV7-2	CASTVYQGTDTQYF
TRBJ2-7	NA	TRBV4-3	CASSQDGAGSYEQYF
TRBJ2-2	NA	TRBV7-3	CASSLRGGAGALHGELFF
TRBJ2-3	NA	TRBV12-3/TRBV12-4	CASANGRDTQYF
TRBJ1-1	NA	TRBV28	CASSLVGAAFF
TRBJ2-1	NA	TRBV9	CASSVGRMASSYNEQFF
TRBJ2-1	NA	TRBV6-5	CANSSNVQGWNEQFF
TRBJ2-3	few	TRBV6-6	CASTTVMTDTQYF
TRBJ2-3	once	TRBV5-1	CASRASVGTETQYF
TRBJ2-7	few	TRBV4-3	CATRDLPGGSNEQYF
TRBJ1-1	few	TRBV6-6	CASTIGGARDTEAFF
TRBJ2-1	NA	TRBV4-1	CASSQDRRGWNNEQFF
TRBJ1-5	few	TRBV20-1	CSAQGGGDQPQHF
TRBJ2-2	few	TRBV7-2	CASSLTGTNTGELFF
TRBJ1-1	few	TRBV5-1	CASSLVVGLNTEAFF
TRBJ2-3	NA	TRBV5-1	CASTLWDGRTDTQYF
TRBJ1-1	few	TRBV7-8	CASSSPHLQTANTEAFF
TRBJ1-1	NA	TRBV9	CASSPEGPNTEAFF
TRBJ2-3	NA	TRBV10-3	CAIRQNRDTQYF
TRBJ1-1	many	TRBV20-1	CSARDLGNTEAFF
TRBJ2-1	once	TRBV7-9	CASSSPVVGSSYNEQFF